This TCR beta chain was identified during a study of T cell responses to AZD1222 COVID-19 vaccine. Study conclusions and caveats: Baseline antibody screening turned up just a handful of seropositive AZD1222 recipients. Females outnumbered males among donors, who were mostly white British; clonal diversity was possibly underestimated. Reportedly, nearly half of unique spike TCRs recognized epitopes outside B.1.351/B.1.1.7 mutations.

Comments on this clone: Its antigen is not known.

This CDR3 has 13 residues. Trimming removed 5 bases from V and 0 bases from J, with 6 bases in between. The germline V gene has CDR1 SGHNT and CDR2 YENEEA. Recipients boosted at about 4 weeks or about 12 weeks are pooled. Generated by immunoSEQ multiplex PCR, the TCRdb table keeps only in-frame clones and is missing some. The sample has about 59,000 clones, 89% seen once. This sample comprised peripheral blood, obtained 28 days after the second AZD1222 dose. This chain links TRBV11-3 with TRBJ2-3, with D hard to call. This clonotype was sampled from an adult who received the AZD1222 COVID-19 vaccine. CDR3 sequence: CASSRDSTDTQYF. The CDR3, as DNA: TGTGCCAGCAGCCGTGACAGCACAGATACGCAGTATTTT.